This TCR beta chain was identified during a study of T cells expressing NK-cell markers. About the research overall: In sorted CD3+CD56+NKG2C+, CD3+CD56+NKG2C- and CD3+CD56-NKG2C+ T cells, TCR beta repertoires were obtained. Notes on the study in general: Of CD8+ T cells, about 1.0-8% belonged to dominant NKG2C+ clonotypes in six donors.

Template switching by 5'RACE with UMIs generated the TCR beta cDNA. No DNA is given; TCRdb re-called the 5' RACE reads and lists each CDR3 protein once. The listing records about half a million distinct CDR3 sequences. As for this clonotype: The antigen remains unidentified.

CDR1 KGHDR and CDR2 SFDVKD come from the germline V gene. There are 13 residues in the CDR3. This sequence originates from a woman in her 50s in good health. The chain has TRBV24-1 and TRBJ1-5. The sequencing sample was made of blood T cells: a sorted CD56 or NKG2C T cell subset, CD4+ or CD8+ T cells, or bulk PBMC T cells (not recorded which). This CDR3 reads CATSDGLYQPQHF.